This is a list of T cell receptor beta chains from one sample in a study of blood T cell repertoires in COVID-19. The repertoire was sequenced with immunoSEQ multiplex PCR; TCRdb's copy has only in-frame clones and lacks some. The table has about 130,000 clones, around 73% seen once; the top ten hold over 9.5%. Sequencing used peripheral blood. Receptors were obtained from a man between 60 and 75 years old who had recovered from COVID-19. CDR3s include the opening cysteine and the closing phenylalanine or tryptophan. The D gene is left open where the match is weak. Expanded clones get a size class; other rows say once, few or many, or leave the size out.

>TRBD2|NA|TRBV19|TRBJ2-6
TGTGCCAGTAGTTCCACTAGCGGGAGAGTACCTGGGGCCAACGTCCTGACTTTC
CASSSTSGRVPGANVLTF
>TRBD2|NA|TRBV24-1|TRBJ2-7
TGTGCCACCAGTGATTCGTCTAGCGGGAGGCACGAGCAGTACTTC
CATSDSSSGRHEQYF
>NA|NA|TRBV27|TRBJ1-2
TGTGCCAGCAGTTTTTCAGGGGACTATGGCTACACCTTC
CASSFSGDYGYTF
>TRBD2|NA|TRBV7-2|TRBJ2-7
TGTGCCAGCACCTCGGCGGGAGGGGTAGTTGAGCAGTACTTC
CASTSAGGVVEQYF
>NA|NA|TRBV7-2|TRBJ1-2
TGTGCCAGCAGCTTAGCGGCCGGGGGCTACACCTTC
CASSLAAGGYTF
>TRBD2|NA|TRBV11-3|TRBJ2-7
TGTGCCAGCAGCCCGGGGTCCGGAGCGGGGTTCTACGAGCAGTACTTC
CASSPGSGAGFYEQYF
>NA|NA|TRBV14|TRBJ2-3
TGTGCCAGCAGCCTGGGGCGATCAGCAGATACGCAGTATTTT
CASSLGRSADTQYF
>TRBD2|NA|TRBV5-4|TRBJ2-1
TGTGCCAGCAGCCCTAGCGGGAGTTTAAACAATGAGCAGTTCTTC
CASSPSGSLNNEQFF
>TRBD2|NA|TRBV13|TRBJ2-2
TGTGCCAGCAGCTCCTCCTGGGCGGGGGGCCACACCGGGGAGCTGTTTTTT
CASSSSWAGGHTGELFF
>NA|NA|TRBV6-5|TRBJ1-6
TGTGCCAGCAGTTACTCTGGACAGCCCCTCCACTTT
CASSYSGQPLHF
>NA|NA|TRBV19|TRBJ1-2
TGTGCCAGTAGTATAGATGGTCTGGGGGGCTATGGCTACACCTTC
CASSIDGLGGYGYTF
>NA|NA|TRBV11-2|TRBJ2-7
TGTGCCAGCAGCTTAGGCCCTGAGGGCTTCGAGCAGTACTTC
CASSLGPEGFEQYF
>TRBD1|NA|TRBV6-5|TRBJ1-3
TGTGCCAGCAGTCGGGACAGCGGAAACACCATATATTTT
CASSRDSGNTIYF
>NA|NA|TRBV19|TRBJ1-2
TGTGCCAGTAGTATACAGCCGACAGCCAGCATTTCTGGCTACACCTTC
CASSIQPTASISGYTF
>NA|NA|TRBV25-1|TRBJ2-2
TGTGCCAGCAGTGAACGGGTTTACGACACCGGGGAGCTGTTTTTT
CASSERVYDTGELFF
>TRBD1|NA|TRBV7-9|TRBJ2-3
TGTGCCAGCAGCTCCCGACAGGGGGAAAGGAGAGATACGCAGTATTTT
CASSSRQGERRDTQYF
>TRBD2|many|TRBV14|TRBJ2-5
TGTGCCAGCAGCCTTGGACTAGCGGGAGGGGAGACCCAGTACTTC
CASSLGLAGGETQYF
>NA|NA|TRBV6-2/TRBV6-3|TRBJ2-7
TGTGCCAGCAGTTACAGACAGGAGTCCTACGAGCAGTACTTC
CASSYRQESYEQYF
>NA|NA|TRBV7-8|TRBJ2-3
TGTGCCAGCAGCTTAGTCACGGACAGCAAAACGCAGTATTTT
CASSLVTDSKTQYF
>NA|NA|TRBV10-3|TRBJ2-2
TGTGCCATCAGTGAGGGACCCGACAGATCGAACACCGGGGAGCTGTTTTTT
CAISEGPDRSNTGELFF
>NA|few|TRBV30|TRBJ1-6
TGTGCCTGGAGTGTATTGAAACAGGGCCAATCACCCCTCCACTTT
CAWSVLKQGQSPLHF
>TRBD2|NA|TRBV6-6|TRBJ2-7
TGTGCCAGCAGTTACAAGGCGGGAGAGGCAGGGGAGCAGTACTTC
CASSYKAGEAGEQYF
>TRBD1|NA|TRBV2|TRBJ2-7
TGTGCCAGCAGCGAACAGGGGGCCATCTCCTACGAGCAGTACTTC
CASSEQGAISYEQYF
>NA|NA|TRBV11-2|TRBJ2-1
TGTGCCAGCAGCTTAAGCCCGGCCTACAATGAGCAGTTCTTC
CASSLSPAYNEQFF
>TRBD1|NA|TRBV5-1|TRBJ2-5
TGCGCCAGCAGCTTGGGACAGGGGGGAAAAGAGACCCAGTACTTC
CASSLGQGGKETQYF
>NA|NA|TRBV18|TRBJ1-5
TGTGCCAGCTCACCCCTGCGGAGGGGTGGCAATCAGCCCCAGCATTTT
CASSPLRRGGNQPQHF
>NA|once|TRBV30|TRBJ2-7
TGTGCCTGGAGTTACAGTGGGGCCCCCTACGAGCAGTACTTC
CAWSYSGAPYEQYF
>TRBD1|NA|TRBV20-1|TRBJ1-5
TGCAGTGCTAGTAGGGAACTCGGGGCAGGGGGCCGGCAGCCCCAGCATTTT
CSASRELGAGGRQPQHF
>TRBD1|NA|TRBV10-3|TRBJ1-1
TGTGCCATCAGTACAGGGGGGAACACTGAAGCTTTCTTT
CAISTGGNTEAFF
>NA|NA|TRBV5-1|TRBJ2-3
TGCGCCAGCAGCTTGGACTCCAACACAGATACGCAGTATTTT
CASSLDSNTDTQYF
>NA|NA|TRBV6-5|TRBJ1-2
TGTGCCAGCAGCCTAGACGGAGACTATGGCTACACCTTC
CASSLDGDYGYTF
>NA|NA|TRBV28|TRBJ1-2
TGTGCCAGCAGTTTACAGGCTATGTATGGCTACACCTTC
CASSLQAMYGYTF
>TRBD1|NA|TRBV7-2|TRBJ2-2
TGTGCCAGCAGCCCCGCAGGGGGCGACACCGGGGAGCTGTTTTTT
CASSPAGGDTGELFF
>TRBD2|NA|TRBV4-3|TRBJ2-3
TGCGCCAGCAGCCAAGATTTTATTAGCGGGCTAAGCACAGATACGCAGTATTTT
CASSQDFISGLSTDTQYF
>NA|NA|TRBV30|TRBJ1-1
TGTGCCTGGAGTAAGAACCCGGACACTGAAGCTTTCTTT
CAWSKNPDTEAFF
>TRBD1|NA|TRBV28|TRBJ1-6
TGTGCCAGCAGTTCCTGGGGAGACAGGGGCTATAATTCACCCCTCCACTTT
CASSSWGDRGYNSPLHF
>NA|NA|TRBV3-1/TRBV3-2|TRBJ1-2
TGTGCCAGCAGCCAAGCTGACAGCTATGGCTACACCTTC
CASSQADSYGYTF
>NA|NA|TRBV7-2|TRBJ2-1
TGTGCCAGCAGCTTAGATCCCGGCTCCTACAATGAGCAGTTCTTC
CASSLDPGSYNEQFF
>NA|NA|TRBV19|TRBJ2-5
TGTGCCAGTAGTATTGGAGATCCAGTAGAGACCCAGTACTTC
CASSIGDPVETQYF
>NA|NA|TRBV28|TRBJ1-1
TGTGCCAGCAGTCCAGGGGTGGCTACTGAAGCTTTCTTT
CASSPGVATEAFF
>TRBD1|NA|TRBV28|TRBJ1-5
TGTGCCACCGACAGGGAGAATCAGCCCCAGCATTTT
CATDRENQPQHF
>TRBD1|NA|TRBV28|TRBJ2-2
TGTGCCAGCGGGGGACAGGTGATGAACACCGGGGAGCTGTTTTTT
CASGGQVMNTGELFF
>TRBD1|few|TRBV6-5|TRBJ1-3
TGTGCCAGCAGTCGGGACAGGACTGGAAACACCATATATTTT
CASSRDRTGNTIYF
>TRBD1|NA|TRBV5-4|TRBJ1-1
TGTGCCAGCAGTCCCGGACAGGGGGCCTCGAACACTGAAGCTTTCTTT
CASSPGQGASNTEAFF
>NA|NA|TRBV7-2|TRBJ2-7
TGTGCCAGCAGCTTAGTAGCGAACTACGAGCAGTACTTC
CASSLVANYEQYF
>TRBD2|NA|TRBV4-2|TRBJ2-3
TGTGCCAGCAGCCTTAGCGGGGGGCGGAGCACAGATACGCAGTATTTT
CASSLSGGRSTDTQYF
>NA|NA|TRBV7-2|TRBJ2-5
TGTGCCAGCAGCTTAGGGGGGGACAGTAAGACCCAGTACTTC
CASSLGGDSKTQYF
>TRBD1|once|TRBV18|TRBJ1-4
TGTGCCAGCTCACTACAGGGACAGAGGGAAAAACTGTTTTTT
CASSLQGQREKLFF